The 32 T cell receptor beta chains presented below share a single source sample, sequenced in a study of cytomegalovirus exposure and HLA in healthy donors. The study ran its PCR with 60 Vbeta and 13 Jbeta primers. Here immunoSEQ multiplex PCR was the method, and the copy in TCRdb shows in-frame clones only, minus some. The sample contains roughly 130,000 clones, around four fifths of which appear only once. The sequenced sample was PBMCs. These receptors all stem from a woman in her thirties or forties in good health and CMV-seropositive.

This rearrangement joins TRBV6-4 to TRBJ2-2, with TRBD2 matching 8 bases. V shed 0 bases, J shed 3 bases, and the junction held 0 bases outside the gene matches. The germline CDR1 and CDR2 sequences are MRHNA and SNTAGT. The CDR3 contains 15 residues. In nucleotides, the CDR3 is TGTGCCAGCAGTGACTCTAGCGGGGACACCGGGGAGCTGTTTTTT. Protein sequence: CASSDSSGDTGELFF.

The chain has TRBV5-1 and TRBJ2-1, with 8 bases matching TRBD2. Germline V gives CDR1 SGHRS, CDR2 YFSETQ. The CDR3 is 18 amino acids. V trimming: 3 bases; J trimming: 8 bases; junction bases outside the gene matches: 19. CDR3 residues: CASSSRPSGAGGGDEQFF. The CDR3 coding sequence is TGCGCCAGCAGCTCACGACCCTCGGGGGCGGGGGGCGGGGATGAGCAGTTCTTC.

The chain links TRBV5-1 to TRBJ2-1; 7 nucleotides align to TRBD2. This CDR3 is 15 amino acids long. Germline trimming cut 1 base from V and 8 bases from J; bases unmatched to any gene: 9. Germline V gene sequence: CDR1 SGHRS, CDR2 YFSETQ. This CDR3 is CASSLSGGLGDEQFF. CDR3 coding DNA: TGCGCCAGCAGCTTGTCGGGGGGTCTCGGAGATGAGCAGTTCTTC.

The V and J genes are TRBV29-1 and TRBJ1-2; D unresolved. Trimming stripped 6 bases from V and 5 bases from J, with 16 bases between. Germline V gene data show CDR1 as SQVTM and CDR2 as ANQGSEA. This CDR3 has 13 residues. CDR3 nucleotide sequence: TGCAGCGTGGGAGTAGGGTCAGAATATGGCTACACCTTC. This gives the protein CSVGVGSEYGYTF.

J is TRBJ1-5 and V is TRBV7-5; TRBD1, the D gene given by the table, was not confirmed from the DNA. TRBV7-5 is a recognized pseudogene. This CDR3 is built from 15 residues. DNA for the CDR3: TGTGCCAGAAGCTGGAGAGACAGCCCCAATCAGCCCCAGCATTTT. As protein: CARSWRDSPNQPQHF.

The V and J genes are TRBV19 and TRBJ2-7, with D unresolved. V was shortened by 4 bases and J by 2 bases, with 12 bases between the two germline ends. CDR1 LNHDA and CDR2 SQIVND come from the germline V gene (reference sequence). CDR3 length equals 14 residues. CDR3 sequence reads: CASSTSHTTYEQYF. The CDR3 DNA follows: TGTGCCAGTAGTACCTCACACACGACCTACGAGCAGTACTTC.

A few counts support this clone. V and J are TRBV5-1 and TRBJ2-7, with a possible D match to TRBD2 (5 bases). Germline-derived CDR1 and CDR2 are SGHRS and YFSETQ. The CDR3 has 16 residues. V gave up 0 bases and J gave up 1 base, with 14 bases separating them. For the CDR3, the DNA is TGCGCCAGCAGCTTGGAGTACGGGGATGCGTCCTACGAGCAGTACTTC. Translating it yields CASSLEYGDASYEQYF. The entire variable domain, with the rest obtained from reference TRBV5-1 and TRBJ2-7, is as follows: KAGVTQTPRYLIKTRGQQVTLSCSPISGHRSVSWYQQTPGQGLQFLFEYFSETQRNKGNFPGRFSGRQFSNSRSEMNVSTLELGDSALYLCASSLEYGDASYEQYFGPGTRLTVT.

This chain connects TRBV9 to TRBJ2-2; TRBD2 aligns across 11 bases. Germline assignment: CDR1 SGDLS and CDR2 YYNGEE. This CDR3 contains 18 residues. Trimming took 3 bases from V and 1 from J; bases not matched to a gene: 8. CDR3 coding DNA: TGTGCCAGCAGCGCCCGTCCTAGCGGGAGGTTGAACACCGGGGAGCTGTTTTTT. Amino acid sequence: CASSARPSGRLNTGELFF.

The table lists this clone with a few counts. The J gene is TRBJ2-2, the V gene TRBV9; a possible D gene is TRBD1 (6 bases). Trimming took off 3 bases at V and 6 bases at J, with 12 bases between the two ends. Germline V gene data show CDR1 as SGDLS and CDR2 as YYNGEE. This CDR3 is 14 amino acids long. CDR3 loop: CASSARGGAGELFF. Here the CDR3 DNA reads TGTGCCAGCAGCGCCAGGGGTGGGGCCGGGGAGCTGTTTTTT. Based on the CDR3 plus reference TRBV9 and TRBJ2-2, the full variable domain is DSGVTQTPKHLITATGQRVTLRCSPRSGDLSVYWYQQSLDQGLQFLIQYYNGEERAKGNILERFSAQQFPDLHSELNLSSLELGDSALYFCASSARGGAGELFFGEGSRLTVL.

This rearrangement joins TRBV5-4 to TRBJ2-3, with 8 bases lining up with TRBD1. The V gene's germline CDR1 is SGHNT and CDR2 YYREEE (reference sequence). V shed 0 bases, J shed 5 bases, and the junction held 8 bases outside the gene matches. The CDR3 runs to 16 residues. The DNA for the CDR3 is TGTGCCAGCAGCTTGGAAGCCCCAGGGGGCGAAGATACGCAGTATTTT. Its translation: CASSLEAPGGEDTQYF.

The chain uses TRBV5-1 and TRBJ2-7, with TRBD1 as a possible D gene (6 bases). The length of the CDR3 is 13 residues. Between the trimmed V and J ends, which lost 4 bases and 2 bases, there was a span of 10 bases. Germline V gives CDR1 SGHRS, CDR2 YFSETQ. CDR3 residues: CASSTTGTYEQYF. The CDR3 nucleotides read TGCGCCAGCAGCACGACAGGAACCTACGAGCAGTACTTC.

Remarks on this clone: One junction end does not reproduce the germline sequence, and a read error may be involved. This chain links TRBV9 with TRBJ2-7; no firm D call. The CDR3 has 15 amino acids. Germline assignment: CDR1 SGDLS and CDR2 YYNGEE. In DNA, the CDR3 is TGTGCCAGCAGCGTAGCAGGAAGTATACCCTACGGGCAGTACTTC. This sequence encodes CASSVAGSIPYGQYF.

This chain joins TRBV11-2 and TRBJ2-2, with TRBD2 matching 8 bases. The germline gives CDR1 SGHAT, CDR2 FQNNGV. The CDR3 is 16 residues long. J was trimmed by 2 bases and V by 4 bases; bases with no gene match: 6. As DNA, the CDR3 is TGTGCCAGCAGCTGGGCGGGGGGAACCAACACCGGGGAGCTGTTTTTT. Translation: CASSWAGGTNTGELFF.

The chain links TRBV30 to TRBJ2-7, with D possibly matching TRBD1 (6 bases). Germline values: CDR1 GTSNPN, CDR2 SVGIG (reference sequence). The CDR3 is 12 residues long. V was trimmed by 2 bases and J by 2 bases, leaving 7 bases between them. This chain's CDR3 is CAWSQGPYEQYF. The CDR3 DNA reads as TGTGCCTGGAGTCAGGGGCCCTACGAGCAGTACTTC.

This clone is a singleton in its sample. For the CDR3, the DNA is TGTGCCAGCAGGCGAACCGGGACAGGGGGTCGTTCACCCCTCCACTTT. Translation gives CASRRTGTGGRSPLHF. The chain employs TRBV7-8 and TRBJ1-6, with 11 bases identical to TRBD1. CDR3 size: 16 residues. Germline lookup yields CDR1 SGHVS and CDR2 FQNEAQ. The V segment lost 6 bases and the J segment 9 bases; nucleotides outside the gene matches: 10. Complete variable domain (other parts from reference TRBV7-8 and TRBJ1-6): GAGVSQSPRYKVAKRGQDVALRCDPISGHVSLFWYQQALGQGPEFLTYFQNEAQLDKSGLPSDRFFAERPEGSVSTLKIQRTQQEDSAVYLCASRRTGTGGRSPLHFGNGTRLTVT.

The chain is built from TRBV7-3 and TRBJ2-5, with 7 positions matching TRBD2. With 5 bases clipped from V and 5 bases from J, the junction kept 5 bases outside the gene matches. The CDR3 has 13 residues. CDR1 SGHTA and CDR2 FQGTGA come from the germline V gene. CDR3 protein: CASSPGLGETQYF. In DNA, the CDR3 is TGTGCCAGCAGCCCAGGACTAGGGGAGACCCAGTACTTC.

The V gene is TRBV4-3, the J gene TRBJ2-1; 15 bases map to TRBD2. After removal of 1 base from V and 0 bases from J, the junction contained 13 bases not matched to a gene. CDR1 LGHNA and CDR2 YSLEER come from the germline V gene. The CDR3 runs 22 residues. For the CDR3, the DNA is TGCGCCAGCAGCCAAGTTTGGACTCCAGGACTAGCGGGAGGGAGCTCCTACAATGAGCAGTTCTTC. Protein: CASSQVWTPGLAGGSSYNEQFF.

The chain is built from TRBV7-3 and TRBJ2-3; 7 bases match TRBD2. This CDR3 has 17 amino acids. Germline loops: CDR1 SGHTA, CDR2 FQGTGA. V shed 0 bases and J 2 bases; nucleotides not matched to a gene: 8. In nucleotides, the CDR3 is TGTGCCAGCAGCTTAACGGGGGGGATCGGTGTCACAGATACGCAGTATTTT. It is translated as CASSLTGGIGVTDTQYF.

V usage is TRBV5-1 and J usage is TRBJ1-2; possibly TRBD1 for D (6 bases). Germline CDR1 SGHRS, CDR2 YFSETQ. The V gene lost 2 bases and the J gene lost 12 bases, with 14 bases spanning the gap. The CDR3 sequence is 12 residues long. DNA for the CDR3: TGCGCCAGCAGCTTCAACCACAGGGAACACACCTTC. Protein product: CASSFNHREHTF.

The chain joins TRBV28 to TRBJ1-2, with 8 bases matching TRBD1. V dropped 5 bases and J dropped 4; count of bases not matched to a gene: 9. The V gene's germline CDR1 is MDHEN and CDR2 SYDVKM. The CDR3 contains 15 residues. This CDR3 reads CASSVGTGGVYGYTF. CDR3 nucleotides: TGTGCCAGCAGTGTCGGGACAGGAGGAGTCTATGGCTACACCTTC.

The rearrangement uses TRBV4-1 and TRBJ2-5; tentatively, D is TRBD1 (5 bases). The CDR3 is 14 residues long. Trimming removed 0 bases at V and 4 bases at J, with 9 bases between. Germline-derived CDR1 and CDR2 are MGHRA and YSYEKL. CDR3 nucleotide sequence: TGCGCCAGCAGCCAAGACCCAGGGTCAGAGACCCAGTACTTC. Its protein product is CASSQDPGSETQYF.

This clone was detected only once. The gene calls are TRBV7-8 and TRBJ2-7, with TRBD1 identical over 7 bases. Germline CDR1 is SGHVS and CDR2 is FQNEAQ. The CDR3 runs 14 residues. With 5 bases clipped from V and 3 bases from J, the junction kept 7 bases outside the gene matches. DNA for the CDR3: TGTGCCAGCAGCGCGAGACAGGGTAACTACGAGCAGTACTTC. Protein product: CASSARQGNYEQYF. The variable domain in full, with the rest retrieved from reference TRBV7-8 and TRBJ2-7, is GAGVSQSPRYKVAKRGQDVALRCDPISGHVSLFWYQQALGQGPEFLTYFQNEAQLDKSGLPSDRFFAERPEGSVSTLKIQRTQQEDSAVYLCASSARQGNYEQYFGPGTRLTVT.

In this sample, this clone turned up once. The chain combines TRBV5-4 with TRBJ2-3; D not resolved. With 0 bases removed from V and 2 bases from J, the gap between germline ends came to 10 bases. Germline CDR1 is SGHNT and CDR2 is YYREEE (reference sequence). The CDR3 is 15 residues long. The CDR3 nucleotides read TGTGCCAGCAGCTTGGTACCACATTCCACAGATACGCAGTATTTT. This translates into CASSLVPHSTDTQYF.

The genes are TRBV30 and TRBJ1-6; 8 nucleotides line up with TRBD1. Germline CDR1 is GTSNPN and CDR2 is SVGIG (reference sequence). V shed 3 bases and J 7 bases; nucleotides not matched to a gene: 8. This CDR3 has 15 residues. CDR3 coding DNA: TGTGCCTGGAGGTACCCGGGACAGGCCAATTCACCCCTCCACTTT. Its protein is CAWRYPGQANSPLHF.

With respect to this clone: A read error may produce the germline difference seen at one junction end. The chain joins TRBV7-9 to TRBJ2-7, with 11 bases matching TRBD2. CDR1 is SEHNR and CDR2 is FQNEAQ in the germline V gene (reference sequence). This CDR3 comprises 15 residues. The CDR3 region has the DNA TGTGCCAGCAGTTTAGGTAGCGGGAGGGCCAATGAGCAGTACTTC. Amino acid sequence: CASSLGSGRANEQYF. Variable domain in full (rest from reference TRBV7-9 and TRBJ2-7): DTGVSQNPRHKITKRGQNVTFRCDPISEHNRLYWYRQTLGQGPEFLTYFQNEAQLEKSRLLSDRFSAERPKGSFSTLEIQRTEQGDSAMYLCASSLGSGRANEQYFGPGTRLTVT.

J is TRBJ2-1 and V is TRBV11-2, with 7 nucleotides matching TRBD2. The CDR3 runs to 17 residues. Per germline, CDR1 SGHAT and CDR2 FQNNGV. V was pared by 3 bases and J by 4 bases, with 12 bases of the junction left unmatched. CDR3 protein: CASSLREGRLAYNEQFF. Here the CDR3 DNA reads TGTGCCAGCAGCTTGAGGGAGGGGCGACTGGCTTACAATGAGCAGTTCTTC. Complete variable domain (other parts from reference TRBV11-2 and TRBJ2-1): EAGVAQSPRYKIIEKRQSVAFWCNPISGHATLYWYQQILGQGPKLLIQFQNNGVVDDSQLPKDRFSAERLKGVDSTLKIQPAKLEDSAVYLCASSLREGRLAYNEQFFGPGTRLTVL.

The chain employs TRBV5-1 and TRBJ2-1; D may be TRBD2 (7 bases). Trimming removed 6 bases from V and 7 bases from J, with 23 bases in between. CDR1 SGHRS and CDR2 YFSETQ come from the germline V gene. This CDR3 has 16 amino acids. CDR3 DNA sequence: TGCGCCAGCACGGAAGGGGCGGGGGCTTTATCGAATGAGCAGTTCTTC. Encoded protein: CASTEGAGALSNEQFF.

The V call is TRBV5-1, the J call TRBJ2-5, with D unresolved. Germline CDR1 is SGHRS and CDR2 is YFSETQ. V shed 5 bases and J shed 1 base, with 9 bases lying between them. CDR3 length equals 13 residues. The CDR3 here is CASSLQPQETQYF. The CDR3 DNA reads as TGCGCCAGCAGTCTACAGCCCCAAGAGACCCAGTACTTC.

There are a few counts of this clone. This rearrangement joins TRBV6-6 to TRBJ1-2; no reliable D call. The V and J ends lost 2 bases and 2 bases respectively, with 9 bases between them. This CDR3 spans 14 amino acids. CDR1 and CDR2 from the germline V gene are MNHNY and SVGAGI (reference sequence). CDR3 residues: CASSYRGGNYGYTF. In DNA, the CDR3 is TGTGCCAGCAGTTACCGTGGAGGAAACTATGGCTACACCTTC.

The V and J genes are TRBV25-1 and TRBJ2-3; no definite D call. This CDR3 has 14 amino acids. Germline CDR1 MGHDK, CDR2 SYGVNS. V lost 1 base and J 0 bases, leaving 5 bases between the germline ends. The chain's CDR3 is CASSESQSTDTQYF. CDR3 DNA sequence: TGTGCCAGCAGTGAATCTCAGAGCACAGATACGCAGTATTTT.

The rearrangement links TRBV6-5 to TRBJ2-1; a possible D gene is TRBD2 (5 bases). The V gene's germline CDR1 is MNHEY and CDR2 SVGAGI. V dropped 6 bases and J dropped 12 bases, with 21 bases sitting between them. There are 14 residues in the CDR3. In nucleotides, the CDR3 is TGTGCCAGCAGGATGGGTAGGGCTTTTGGGAGGCAGTTCTTC. Its translation is CASRMGRAFGRQFF.

The V call is TRBV6-5, the J call TRBJ1-1; D not resolved. Trimming pared 2 bases from V and 7 bases from J, leaving 8 bases between. Germline CDR1 is MNHEY and CDR2 is SVGAGI. This CDR3 spans 12 amino acids. The CDR3 spells CASSYGSGEAFF. The DNA for the CDR3 is TGTGCCAGCAGTTACGGTAGTGGTGAAGCTTTCTTT.